The 18 T cell receptor beta chains reported below all come from one sample, sequenced in a study of CD8+ T cells in alopecia areata. It was cDNA, reverse transcribed from extracted RNA, that served as the sequencing template. Data came from immunoSEQ multiplex PCR; TCRdb stores just in-frame clones and leaves some out. The sample yields 55,000 to 70,000 clones, approximately 46% seen once. The material sequenced was CD8+ T cells sorted from blood, taken at week 0. Source of these receptors: a human donor with alopecia areata.

This clone was seen a few times. This chain uses TRBV29-1 with TRBJ1-1; D is undetermined. There are 15 residues in the CDR3. Trimming took 7 bases from V and 1 from J, leaving 19 bases between them. Per the germline V gene, CDR1 is SQVTM and CDR2 is ANQGSEA. This CDR3 is CSALGPGRKNTEAFF. The CDR3 DNA follows: TGCAGCGCCCTAGGCCCAGGACGGAAGAACACTGAAGCTTTCTTT.

This clone was observed a few times. The chain joins TRBV4-1 to TRBJ2-3; TRBD2 matches at 11 bases. V shed 4 bases and J 4 bases; nucleotides not matched to a gene: 4. Per germline, CDR1 MGHRA and CDR2 YSYEKL. The CDR3 runs 15 residues. The CDR3 DNA sequence: TGCGCCAGCAGCCGAACTAGCGGGAGATCAGATACGCAGTATTTT. Translating it yields CASSRTSGRSDTQYF.

V is TRBV30 and J is TRBJ2-3; 8 nucleotides agree with TRBD1. The CDR3 totals 15 residues. V trimming: 6 bases; J trimming: 4 bases; junction bases outside the gene matches: 12. The V gene's germline CDR1 is GTSNPN and CDR2 SVGIG (reference sequence). CDR3 sequence reads: CACPDREGLADTQYF. CDR3 nucleotide sequence: TGTGCCTGCCCGGACAGGGAAGGGCTGGCAGATACGCAGTATTTT.

The chain combines TRBV5-1 with TRBJ2-7; weak D call: TRBD2 (5 bases). Germline V gene lookup returns CDR1 SGHRS and CDR2 YFSETQ. V lost 2 bases and J lost 2, with 14 bases in between. The length of the CDR3 is 15 residues. The CDR3 loop reads CASSFMPGLTYEQYF. CDR3 nucleotide sequence: TGCGCCAGCAGCTTCATGCCGGGATTAACCTACGAGCAGTACTTC. Together with reference TRBV5-1 and TRBJ2-7, the CDR3 gives the full variable domain: KAGVTQTPRYLIKTRGQQVTLSCSPISGHRSVSWYQQTPGQGLQFLFEYFSETQRNKGNFPGRFSGRQFSNSRSEMNVSTLELGDSALYLCASSFMPGLTYEQYFGPGTRLTVT.

Written as DNA, the CDR3 is TGTGCCACCAGCAGTGAACTAGCCGCCGAGGGGAATGAGCAGTTCTTC. Translation: CATSSELAAEGNEQFF. The chain uses TRBV15 and TRBJ2-1; TRBD2 is a possible D gene (6 bases). V was trimmed by 3 bases and J by 7 bases, leaving 19 bases between them. This CDR3 has 16 amino acids. The germline gives CDR1 LNHNV, CDR2 YYDKDF (reference sequence).

The chain combines TRBV27 with TRBJ2-1; D remains ambiguous. Per the germline V gene, CDR1 is MNHEY and CDR2 is SMNVEV (reference sequence). The CDR3 totals 13 residues. V was pared by 3 bases and J by 10 bases, with 13 bases between. CDR3 sequence reads: CASSFGTLGEQFF. CDR3 sequence (DNA): TGTGCCAGCAGTTTTGGAACACTCGGGGAGCAGTTCTTC.

The chain joins TRBV9 to TRBJ2-5; 7 bases align to TRBD2. Germline CDR1 and CDR2: SGDLS and YYNGEE. V lost 7 bases to trimming and J lost 4 bases; unmatched junction nucleotides: 7. This CDR3 spans 13 amino acids. The CDR3 here is CASSAGYGETQYF. CDR3 sequence (DNA): TGTGCCAGCTCAGCGGGATACGGAGAGACCCAGTACTTC. The variable domain in full, with the rest retrieved from reference TRBV9 and TRBJ2-5, is DSGVTQTPKHLITATGQRVTLRCSPRSGDLSVYWYQQSLDQGLQFLIQYYNGEERAKGNILERFSAQQFPDLHSELNLSSLELGDSALYFCASSAGYGETQYFGPGTRLLVL.

This chain uses TRBV30 with TRBJ2-1; D gene ambiguous. This CDR3 is built from 12 residues. Germline-derived CDR1 and CDR2 are GTSNPN and SVGIG (reference sequence). V was pared by 3 bases and J by 7 bases, with 10 bases between. The CDR3 nucleotides read TGTGCCTGGAGGGTCTACCCTAATGAGCAGTTCTTC. It codes for CAWRVYPNEQFF. The full variable domain, rest sourced from reference TRBV30 and TRBJ2-1, is SQTIHQWPATLVQPVGSPLSLECTVEGTSNPNLYWYRQAAGRGLQLLFYSVGIGQISSEVPQNLSASRPQDRQFILSSKKLLLSDSGFYLCAWRVYPNEQFFGPGTRLTVL.

This clone was counted a few times. The rearrangement joins TRBV27 to TRBJ2-7, with 8 bases matching TRBD2. Germline lookup yields CDR1 MNHEY and CDR2 SMNVEV (reference sequence). V gave up 5 bases and J gave up 2 bases; unmatched junction bases: 11. The CDR3 loop spans 16 amino acids. CDR3 sequence (DNA): TGTGCCAGCAGTCCCCGGGGTAGCGGGGCCACCTACGAGCAGTACTTC. This translates into CASSPRGSGATYEQYF.

The chain is built from TRBV15 and TRBJ2-5; 8 positions agree with TRBD2. The germline V gene has CDR1 LNHNV and CDR2 YYDKDF (reference sequence). V lost 3 bases and J lost 3; bases outside the gene matches: 3. CDR3 length: 14 residues. The chain's CDR3 is CATSSSGVKETQYF. In DNA form, the CDR3 reads TGTGCCACCAGCAGTAGCGGGGTTAAAGAGACCCAGTACTTC.

This clone has just one count. The rearrangement links TRBV14 to TRBJ2-7; D possibly corresponds to TRBD1 (6 bases). Trimming cost V 5 bases and J 2 bases, with 19 bases left between them. Germline CDR1 reads SGHDN; CDR2 reads FVKESK. The CDR3 contains 16 residues. The CDR3 DNA sequence: TGTGCCAGCAGCTCTCGGGGCCAGGGGCTGACCTACGAGCAGTACTTC. It specifies CASSSRGQGLTYEQYF.

V is TRBV7-2 and J is TRBJ2-7; D is unresolved. The CDR3 covers 14 residues. Trimming removed 1 base at V and 2 bases at J, with 9 bases between. The germline CDR1 and CDR2 sequences are SGHTA and FQGNSA. The CDR3 DNA follows: TGTGCCAGCAGCTTAGTAGCTGGGGCCTACGAGCAGTACTTC. As protein: CASSLVAGAYEQYF.

The chain carries TRBV5-4 and TRBJ1-1; D is possibly TRBD1 (5 bases). With 0 bases removed from V and 7 bases from J, the gap between germline ends came to 7 bases. Per germline, CDR1 SGHNT and CDR2 YYREEE (reference sequence). CDR3 length: 12 amino acids. CDR3 loop: CASSLGQSEAFF. Written as DNA, the CDR3 is TGTGCCAGCAGCTTGGGACAGAGTGAAGCTTTCTTT. Full variable domain (missing parts from reference TRBV5-4 and TRBJ1-1): ETGVTQSPTHLIKTRGQQVTLRCSSQSGHNTVSWYQQALGQGPQFIFQYYREEENGRGNFPPRFSGLQFPNYSSELNVNALELDDSALYLCASSLGQSEAFFGQGTRLTVV.

In its sample, this clone was seen a few times. This chain connects TRBV11-2 to TRBJ1-2, with 10 bases matching TRBD1. The CDR3 length is 14 residues. Germline CDR1 reads SGHAT; CDR2 reads FQNNGV. V shed 5 bases, J shed 3 bases, and the junction held 3 bases outside the gene matches. DNA for the CDR3: TGTGCCAGCAGCCAAGGGACAGGGGACTATGGCTACACCTTC. Protein sequence: CASSQGTGDYGYTF. The whole variable domain, filled in from reference TRBV11-2 and TRBJ1-2, reads EAGVAQSPRYKIIEKRQSVAFWCNPISGHATLYWYQQILGQGPKLLIQFQNNGVVDDSQLPKDRFSAERLKGVDSTLKIQPAKLEDSAVYLCASSQGTGDYGYTFGSGTRLTVV.

The chain combines TRBV30 with TRBJ2-7; TRBD1 agrees at 8 bases. CDR1 is GTSNPN and CDR2 is SVGIG in the germline V gene (reference sequence). Trimming cost V 3 bases and J 7 bases; bases outside gene matches: 11. The CDR3 spans 14 residues. In nucleotides, the CDR3 is TGTGCCTGGAGCCAAGGCACAGGGGGTAGGGAGCAGTACTTC. Its protein product is CAWSQGTGGREQYF.

The chain recombines TRBV30 with TRBJ1-1; 8 bases map to TRBD1. The germline CDR1 and CDR2 sequences are GTSNPN and SVGIG (reference sequence). J gave up 1 base and V 2 bases, and 9 bases lay outside the gene matches. This CDR3 has 16 amino acids. In DNA form, the CDR3 reads TGTGCCTGGAGTCGGATAACAGGGGGTAAGAACACTGAAGCTTTCTTT. Translation gives CAWSRITGGKNTEAFF.

The sample holds many counts of this clone. This sequence joins TRBV7-2 and TRBJ2-7, with unresolved D. V lost 6 bases to trimming and J lost 2 bases, with 8 bases between them. The CDR3 sequence is 12 residues long. Germline V gives CDR1 SGHTA, CDR2 FQGNSA. CDR3 DNA: TGTGCCAGCAGGGATGGAGCCTACGAGCAGTACTTC. Protein product: CASRDGAYEQYF.

The chain carries TRBV15 and TRBJ2-3; 8 positions agree with TRBD1. In germline, CDR1 is LNHNV, CDR2 YYDKDF (reference sequence). This CDR3 spans 18 amino acids. J gave up 0 bases and V 6 bases, and 14 bases lay outside the gene matches. CDR3 sequence (DNA): TGTGCCACCAGAGGAGGGACAGGCCCAATCTATAGCACAGATACGCAGTATTTT. Residues: CATRGGTGPIYSTDTQYF.